This is a list of T cell receptor beta chains from one sample in a study of blood T cell repertoires in COVID-19. TCRdb keeps only in-frame clones here, not all; method: immunoSEQ multiplex PCR. The sample holds 250,000 to 300,000 clones, less than 90% seen once. What was sequenced was peripheral blood. These receptors were taken from a woman in her seventies with COVID-19, enrolled during active disease. Each CDR3 is given with its conserved first and last residue. D genes are given only for firm matches. The size entry is marked missing in some rows and otherwise reads once, few, many or a size class.

NA,TRBJ1-3,TRBV9,NA,TGTGCCAGCAGCGTAGGTGGTGGGAGAGGAAACACCATATATTTT,CASSVGGGRGNTIYF
NA,TRBJ2-5,TRBV5-1,NA,TGCGCCAGCAGCTTGCAGGGTGGAGAGACCCAGTACTTC,CASSLQGGETQYF
NA,TRBJ1-5,TRBV4-1,NA,TGCGCCAGCAGCCACCCCATCACAGGCTTGAGGCAGCCCCAGCATTTT,CASSHPITGLRQPQHF
few,TRBJ2-6,TRBV19,NA,TGTGCCAGTAGTAGGGCAGGGGCAGCTGGGGCCAACGTCCTGACTTTC,CASSRAGAAGANVLTF
NA,TRBJ2-1,TRBV12-3/TRBV12-4,TRBD2,TGTGCCAGCAGTCCCGGGACTAGCGATGAGCAGTTCTTC,CASSPGTSDEQFF
NA,TRBJ2-1,TRBV2,TRBD2,TGTGCCAGCAGTCTTCGGAGCGGGGGGGCCCGCAATGAGCAGTTCTTC,CASSLRSGGARNEQFF
once,TRBJ1-2,TRBV18,TRBD1,TGTGCCAGCTCGCCGAATCCGACAGGGGGAAGTGGTGGCTACACCTTC,CASSPNPTGGSGGYTF
NA,TRBJ1-4,TRBV27,TRBD1,TGTGCCAGCAGCCCCGGGACAGGTACGGGAAAACTGTTTTTT,CASSPGTGTGKLFF
NA,TRBJ1-2,TRBV24-1,NA,TGTGCCACCAGTGCATTGGACGGGGGTTTGTATGGCTACACCTTC,CATSALDGGLYGYTF
NA,TRBJ2-5,TRBV10-3,TRBD1,TGTGCCATCAGTGGACAGGGGTTTGAGACCCAGTACTTC,CAISGQGFETQYF
NA,TRBJ1-1,TRBV18,NA,TGTGCCAGCTCACCAACGGGTAGTGAAGCTTTCTTT,CASSPTGSEAFF
NA,TRBJ2-5,TRBV7-2,TRBD2,TGTGCCAGCAGCTTAGTGGAGGGTAGCGGGGGGGCCAGGGAGACCCAGTACTTC,CASSLVEGSGGARETQYF
few,TRBJ1-5,TRBV5-6,TRBD1,TGTGCCAGCAGCTCGGGACAGCTCAATCAGCCCCAGCATTTT,CASSSGQLNQPQHF
NA,TRBJ2-5,TRBV7-9,TRBD2,TGTGCCAGCAGCTCCTCAGCGGGGGAAGAGACCCAGTACTTC,CASSSSAGEETQYF
NA,TRBJ1-3,TRBV5-1,TRBD1,TGCGCCAGCAGCTTGGGGGGACAGGCATCTGGAAACACCATATATTTT,CASSLGGQASGNTIYF
NA,TRBJ1-1,TRBV2,NA,TGTGCCAGCAAGAGACAGATCGCCACTGAAGCTTTCTTT,CASKRQIATEAFF
NA,TRBJ2-7,TRBV6-5,NA,TGTGCCAGCAGTCGCCCGGGGGAGCTTTCCTACGAGCAGTACTTC,CASSRPGELSYEQYF
NA,TRBJ1-5,TRBV19,NA,TGTGCCAGTAGTATAGGGGCCAGGGGCAATCAGCCCCAGCATTTT,CASSIGARGNQPQHF
NA,TRBJ2-2,TRBV11-2,TRBD1,TGTGCCAGCAGCCGCACAGGGGCGAACACCGGGGAGCTGTTTTTT,CASSRTGANTGELFF
NA,TRBJ1-1,TRBV6-1,NA,TGTGCCAGCAGTGACAGGGTTTCGATCACTGAAGCTTTCTTT,CASSDRVSITEAFF
NA,TRBJ2-1,TRBV11-3,TRBD2,TGTGCCAGCAGCTTAGGCCGGGGGGAATACAATGAGCAGTTCTTC,CASSLGRGEYNEQFF
NA,TRBJ2-7,TRBV3-1/TRBV3-2,NA,TGTGCCAGCAGCCAAGATGGAGCGGTGCCCTCCTACGAGCAGTACTTC,CASSQDGAVPSYEQYF
NA,TRBJ1-2,TRBV9,NA,TGTGCCAGCAGCGGAGAGATTAGGAGGACAGAAAAAAACTATGGCTACACCTTC,CASSGEIRRTEKNYGYTF
NA,TRBJ2-7,TRBV7-8,TRBD2,TGTGCCAGCAGCCGTCTCGCGGGGGTTTCCTACGAGCAGTACTTC,CASSRLAGVSYEQYF
NA,TRBJ1-2,TRBV9,TRBD1,TGTGCCAGCAGCCCCGGACAGGACAACTATGGCTACACCTTC,CASSPGQDNYGYTF
NA,TRBJ1-2,TRBV3-1/TRBV3-2,NA,TGTGCCAGCAGCCAAGGAGGGGGAGATCACACCTTC,CASSQGGGDHTF
NA,TRBJ1-4,TRBV6-5,TRBD1,TGTGCCAGCGGACAGGGACCATTTAATGAAAAACTGTTTTTT,CASGQGPFNEKLFF
once,TRBJ1-1,TRBV6-1,NA,TGTGCCAGCAGTGAGGTAGTTAACACTGAAGCTTTCTTT,CASSEVVNTEAFF
NA,TRBJ1-2,TRBV28,TRBD1,TGTGCCAGCAGGCCCGGGACAGGGAGGGACTATGGCTACACCTTC,CASRPGTGRDYGYTF
NA,TRBJ1-1,TRBV5-1,TRBD1,TGCGCCAGCAGCCCGGGGACAGCCAACACTGAAGCTTTCTTT,CASSPGTANTEAFF
NA,TRBJ1-2,TRBV30,NA,TGTGCCTGGAGTTTAACGGGGTTCGGCTACACCTTC,CAWSLTGFGYTF
NA,TRBJ1-6,TRBV7-2,NA,TGTGCCAGCAGTACAGGGTCGGATAATTCACCCCTCCACTTT,CASSTGSDNSPLHF
NA,TRBJ1-5,TRBV19,NA,TGTGCCAGTAGTATCGGGGGGCAGGCGATTCAGCCCCAGCATTTT,CASSIGGQAIQPQHF
NA,TRBJ1-1,TRBV7-2,NA,TGTGCCAGCACGCGGGGGGGGTGGTTCACTGAAGCTTTCTTT,CASTRGGWFTEAFF
NA,TRBJ2-7,TRBV19,NA,TGTGCCAGTAGTATAGATTATGGGCGCGAGCAGTACTTC,CASSIDYGREQYF
NA,TRBJ2-3,TRBV14,TRBD2,TGTGCCAGCAGCTTAGCGGGGGGGGGTACGCAGTATTTT,CASSLAGGGTQYF
NA,TRBJ1-5,TRBV24-1,NA,TGTGCCACCAGTGATTGGGGGAGGGACGGGAGCAATCAGCCCCAGCATTTT,CATSDWGRDGSNQPQHF
NA,TRBJ2-4,TRBV6-1,TRBD2,TGTGCCAGCAGTGAAGAGGAGACTAGCGAAGGGTACTTC,CASSEEETSEGYF
NA,TRBJ2-3,TRBV27,NA,TGTGCCAGCAGTTTTAGCGACGTAGATACGCAGTATTTT,CASSFSDVDTQYF
NA,TRBJ1-1,TRBV5-1,NA,TGCGCCAGCAGCTTGGGGCAGGGGTCAAACATGAACACTGAAGCTTTCTTT,CASSLGQGSNMNTEAFF
NA,TRBJ2-1,TRBV2,TRBD2,TGTGCCAGCAGGGGAGGACTAGCGGGGGAGTACTACAATGAGCAGTTCTTC,CASRGGLAGEYYNEQFF
NA,TRBJ1-1,TRBV7-2,TRBD1,TGTGCCAGCAGTCAACAGGGGGCAATCACTGAAGCTTTCTTT,CASSQQGAITEAFF
NA,TRBJ1-6,TRBV3-1/TRBV3-2,TRBD1,TGTGCCAGCAGCCAAGATTGGGGACAGGGCCACTCACCCCTCCACTTT,CASSQDWGQGHSPLHF
NA,TRBJ1-4,TRBV5-6,TRBD1,TGTGCCAGCAGCTCGATTCAGGGGGCCTCAAATGAAAAACTGTTTTTT,CASSSIQGASNEKLFF
once,TRBJ1-1,TRBV29-1,TRBD1,TGCAGCGCCTCCTCTGACAGGGAAAACACTGAAGCTTTCTTT,CSASSDRENTEAFF
NA,TRBJ2-7,TRBV4-1,TRBD2,TGCGCCAGCAGCGTACAATCGGGACTAGTGTACGAGCAGTACTTC,CASSVQSGLVYEQYF
NA,TRBJ1-2,TRBV4-1,TRBD1,TGCGCCAGCAGCCAAGTCGTCTCCCCCGGACAGGGTAACTATGGCTACACCTTC,CASSQVVSPGQGNYGYTF
NA,TRBJ1-2,TRBV13,TRBD1,TGTGCCAGCAGCTTGACAGGGAGTGGCTACACCTTC,CASSLTGSGYTF
NA,TRBJ1-3,TRBV10-3,NA,TGTGCCATCAGTGAAGCCGGAGTTTCTGGAAACACCATATATTTT,CAISEAGVSGNTIYF
NA,TRBJ2-1,TRBV2,TRBD2,TGTGCCAGCAGTTACTCCCCGACTAGCGGGGTGTACAATGAGCAGTTCTTC,CASSYSPTSGVYNEQFF
NA,TRBJ2-3,TRBV5-1,TRBD2,TGCGCCAGCAGCTCCCCTAGCGGGGGGCTCGGTGCCACAGATACGCAGTATTTT,CASSSPSGGLGATDTQYF
NA,TRBJ1-5,TRBV19,NA,TGTGCCAGTAGTGACCGGGACACCAACAATCAGCCCCAGCATTTT,CASSDRDTNNQPQHF
NA,TRBJ1-6,TRBV27,TRBD1,TGTGCCAGCAGCGACAGGGGAGGTGGTAATTCACCCCTCCACTTT,CASSDRGGGNSPLHF
once,TRBJ2-3,TRBV19,TRBD2,TGTGCCAGTAGTAGGAAAGGTAGCGGGGGACCCACAGATACGCAGTATTTT,CASSRKGSGGPTDTQYF
NA,TRBJ1-1,TRBV21-1,NA,TGTGCCAGCAGCTCGCGGACAGGTGAAGCGGACACTGAAGCTTTCTTT,CASSSRTGEADTEAFF
NA,TRBJ1-1,TRBV5-6,TRBD1,TGTGCCAGCAGCGGCGGGACAGGGAAGGTTCAAGCTTTCTTT,CASSGGTGKVQAFF
NA,TRBJ1-1,TRBV5-1,TRBD1,TGCGCCAGCAGCTTCGCGGGACAGGGGTACGCTGAAGCTTTCTTT,CASSFAGQGYAEAFF
NA,TRBJ2-7,TRBV7-6,TRBD1,TGTGCCAGCAGCTTGACAGGGAGCTCCTACGAGCAGTACTTC,CASSLTGSSYEQYF